The clone carrying this T cell receptor (beta chain) has only a few counts. The CDR3 is made up of 15 amino acids. CDR1 and CDR2 (germline): SGHAT, FQNNGV. Trimming stripped 0 bases from V and 7 bases from J, with 13 bases between. In the authors' workflow: Using reference gene primer amplification, nucleated cell counts were estimated. Libraries were prepared by immunoSEQ multiplex PCR; TCRdb keeps only in-frame clonotypes and omits some of them. The D gene and trimming were derived from the DNA, and the V and J assignments and clone size from that table. The sample holds around 50,000 clones, approximately 80% seen once. This record belongs to a study of blood T cell repertoires in COVID-19.

This chain connects TRBV11-2 to TRBJ2-1, with TRBD1 as a possible D gene (5 bases). The sample was PBMCs or T cells enriched from blood (not recorded which). The origin of this receptor is a woman between 45 and 65 years old with acute COVID-19. The CDR3 loop reads CASSLDGAVVNEQFF. The CDR3 coding sequence is TGTGCCAGCAGCTTAGATGGGGCAGTCGTTAATGAGCAGTTCTTC.